These 16 T cell receptor beta chains were all obtained from the same sample, sequenced in a study of OX40 agonist ivuxolimab in advanced cancers. The data were produced by immunoSEQ multiplex PCR, yet TCRdb's version contains in-frame clones alone and is incomplete. The sample has roughly 76,000 clones, 90% to 95% seen once. Specimen: CD4+ or CD8+ T cells sorted from blood, collected in a trial of the OX40 agonist ivuxolimab. Every receptor here comes from an adult with an advanced solid tumor such as melanoma, head and neck, liver or kidney cancer.

This chain joins TRBV19 and TRBJ1-1; 7 nucleotides match TRBD1. This CDR3 is 16 amino acids long. Per the germline V gene, CDR1 is LNHDA and CDR2 is SQIVND (reference sequence). J gave up 4 bases and V 3 bases, and 11 bases lay outside the gene matches. The CDR3 nucleotides read TGTGCCAGTAGTATCAGGGGGGCAGGGAGACGCACTGAAGCTTTCTTT. Amino acid sequence: CASSIRGAGRRTEAFF.

The chain couples TRBV21-1 to TRBJ2-1; the table assigns TRBD2, which was not confirmed against the DNA. TRBV21-1 constitutes a pseudogene. The CDR3 extends over 15 amino acids. The CDR3 is CASSSTGTDYNEQFF. In DNA, the CDR3 is TGTGCCAGCAGCTCTACCGGGACTGACTACAATGAGCAGTTCTTC.

The chain has TRBV7-2 and TRBJ2-7; 14 nucleotides align to TRBD2. The junction had 2 bases not matched to a gene; V was cut back by 6 bases and J by 1 base. The V gene's germline CDR1 is SGHTA and CDR2 FQGNSA. The CDR3 runs 15 residues. This chain's CDR3 is CASRGLAGVSYEQYF. The CDR3 DNA reads TGTGCCAGCAGGGGACTAGCGGGAGTTTCCTACGAGCAGTACTTC.

In its sample, this clone was seen once. This chain connects TRBV18 to TRBJ2-3; no clear D gene. Per germline, CDR1 KGHSH and CDR2 LQKENI. V lost 3 bases and J lost 5, with 9 bases in between. This CDR3 region has 13 residues. The CDR3 nucleotides are TGTGCCAGCTCACCCCCGACTCTAGATACGCAGTATTTT. Translated, it gives CASSPPTLDTQYF. Combining the CDR3 with reference TRBV18 and TRBJ2-3 gives the whole variable domain NAGVMQNPRHLVRRRGQEARLRCSPMKGHSHVYWYRQLPEEGLKFMVYLQKENIIDESGMPKERFSAEFPKEGPSILRIQQVVRGDSAAYFCASSPPTLDTQYFGPGTRLTVL.

This sequence joins TRBV28 and TRBJ2-1; D may be TRBD1 or TRBD2 (7 bases each). Trimming shortened V by 4 bases and J by 15 bases, and 19 bases separated the two germline ends. The CDR3 runs to 13 residues. In germline, CDR1 is MDHEN, CDR2 SYDVKM. The CDR3 region has the DNA TGTGCCAGCAGTTCGACGCAGGGGGAGGGGCCGTTCTTC. Protein sequence: CASSSTQGEGPFF.

The V gene is TRBV6-5, the J gene TRBJ2-7; 7 nucleotides match TRBD2. V was clipped by 0 bases and J by 2 bases; unmatched bases: 7. Germline CDR1 and CDR2: MNHEY and SVGAGI. The CDR3 is 16 residues long. This CDR3 reads CASSYSGGSPTYEQYF. The CDR3 DNA sequence: TGTGCCAGCAGTTACTCGGGGGGGAGTCCCACCTACGAGCAGTACTTC.

The chain combines TRBV20-1 with TRBJ2-5, with D possibly TRBD2 on 5 matching bases. Germline V gene sequence: CDR1 DFQATT, CDR2 SNEGSKA (reference sequence). This CDR3 region has 11 residues. V shed 5 bases and J shed 5 bases, with 9 bases lying between them. The CDR3 loop is CSARRGETQYF. CDR3 nucleotide sequence: TGCAGTGCTCGGAGAGGGGAGACCCAGTACTTC.

This chain joins TRBV5-1 and TRBJ2-2, with D tentatively TRBD2 (7 bases). The CDR3 has 17 residues. Trimming cost V 4 bases and J 1 base, with 17 bases left between them. Germline V gene data show CDR1 as SGHRS and CDR2 as YFSETQ. The CDR3 nucleotides read TGCGCCAGCAGCCCGGGGGGCCGCGGGGTGAACACCGGGGAGCTGTTTTTT. Translated, it gives CASSPGGRGVNTGELFF.

The chain couples TRBV29-1 to TRBJ2-1; 11 nucleotides line up with TRBD2. In germline, CDR1 is SQVTM, CDR2 ANQGSEA. This CDR3 is 16 amino acids long. CDR3 sequence (DNA): TGCAGTCAGATTTCTATAGCGGGAGGGCAATACAATGAGCAGTTCTTC. This codes for CSQISIAGGQYNEQFF.

V and J are TRBV19 and TRBJ2-3; 7 bases agree with TRBD1. Losses at the gene ends were 8 bases for V and 1 base for J; bases not matched to a gene: 6. Germline V gives CDR1 LNHDA, CDR2 SQIVND (reference sequence). CDR3 length equals 14 residues. The CDR3 is CASGGQFGTDTQYF. CDR3 DNA: TGTGCCAGTGGGGGACAGTTTGGCACAGATACGCAGTATTTT.

V is TRBV27 and J is TRBJ2-5; TRBD1 agrees at 7 bases. The CDR3 length is 13 residues. CDR1 and CDR2 (germline): MNHEY, SMNVEV (reference sequence). V gave up 6 bases and J gave up 5 bases; unmatched junction bases: 6. The CDR3 nucleotides are TGTGCCAGCAGAAGGGGGCCCGTGGAGACCCAGTACTTC. This gives the protein CASRRGPVETQYF.

The chain joins TRBV10-3 to TRBJ2-2, with a weak D call TRBD2 (6 bases). This CDR3 region has 16 residues. Germline V lookup: CDR1 ENHRY, CDR2 SYGVKD. With 4 bases removed from V and 1 base from J, the gap between germline ends came to 13 bases. The CDR3 protein is CAISVSGRGNTGELFF. The CDR3 DNA follows: TGTGCCATCAGTGTTTCCGGGAGAGGGAACACCGGGGAGCTGTTTTTT.

This chain joins TRBV7-2 and TRBJ2-3; D possibly corresponds to TRBD1 (6 bases). The V end lost 5 bases, the J end lost 4 bases, and 13 bases lay between the germline ends. The CDR3 totals 14 residues. Germline V CDR1 and CDR2: SGHTA, FQGNSA. The CDR3 here is CASSPNQGSDTQYF. In DNA form, the CDR3 reads TGTGCCAGCAGCCCCAATCAGGGGTCAGATACGCAGTATTTT. Full variable domain (missing parts from reference TRBV7-2 and TRBJ2-3): GAGVSQSPSNKVTEKGKDVELRCDPISGHTALYWYRQSLGQGLEFLIYFQGNSAPDKSGLPSDRFSAERTGGSVSTLTIQRTQQEDSAVYLCASSPNQGSDTQYFGPGTRLTVL.

The chain combines TRBV19 with TRBJ1-4; 8 bases fit TRBD1. This CDR3 contains 15 residues. V lost 10 bases to trimming and J lost 5 bases; unmatched junction nucleotides: 12. Germline assignment: CDR1 LNHDA and CDR2 SQIVND (reference sequence). The CDR3 region is CATKDRAIRNEKLFF. CDR3 sequence (DNA): TGTGCCACCAAGGACAGGGCCATTCGGAATGAAAAACTGTTTTTT.

Only one count was recorded for this clone. The chain joins TRBV6-1 to TRBJ2-3; the match to TRBD2 covers 13 bases. Germline loops: CDR1 MNHNS, CDR2 SASEGT. CDR3 length: 15 residues. After removal of 4 bases from V and 3 bases from J, the junction contained 1 base not matched to a gene. The CDR3 coding sequence is TGTGCCAGCAGTGTGACTAGCGGGGGGACAGATACGCAGTATTTT. Protein product: CASSVTSGGTDTQYF.

The V and J genes are TRBV4-1 and TRBJ1-1, with a possible D match to TRBD1 (6 bases). This CDR3 region has 14 residues. Germline assignment: CDR1 MGHRA and CDR2 YSYEKL. Trimming stripped 2 bases from V and 4 bases from J, with 11 bases between. As DNA, the CDR3 is TGCGCCAGCAGCCAAATACAGGGTTTCACTGAAGCTTTCTTT. Translated: CASSQIQGFTEAFF.